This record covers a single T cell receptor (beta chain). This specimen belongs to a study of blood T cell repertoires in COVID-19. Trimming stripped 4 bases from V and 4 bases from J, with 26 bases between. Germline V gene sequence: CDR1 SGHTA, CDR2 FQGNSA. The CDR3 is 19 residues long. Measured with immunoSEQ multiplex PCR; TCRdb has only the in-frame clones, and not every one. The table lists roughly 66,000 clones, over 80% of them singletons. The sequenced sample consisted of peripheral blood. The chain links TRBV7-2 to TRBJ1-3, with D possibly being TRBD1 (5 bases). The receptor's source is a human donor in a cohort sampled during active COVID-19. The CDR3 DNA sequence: TGTGCCAGCAGCTCCCCTTCGACGACAGCCGCTCTACCCGGAAACACCATATATTTT. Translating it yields CASSSPSTTAALPGNTIYF.